Detailed here is one T cell receptor beta chain. The data are from a study of shared clonotypes between healthy human individuals. CD45RO-negative cells were positively selected for CCR7, leaving out terminally differentiated effector memory CD45RA+ cells. Every one of the donors was a Caucasian adult that lived in Nashville, Tennessee. Deep-level running was used for the assay. In the authors' workflow: Junction-only immunoSEQ data arrived without quality scores, meaning filtering differed. Clones were read by immunoSEQ multiplex PCR, and TCRdb kept only the in-frame ones, dropping some. V and J calls and clone size follow that table, whereas D and trimming were derived from the DNA. This sample carries roughly 2 million clones, about 95% of them seen once, and the ten largest clones take approximately 1.2%. Input material: naive CD8+ T cells sorted from blood. The TCR sequence derives from a man between 18 and 35 years old in good health.

This CDR3 reads CASSLARGAGPGSEETQYF. Written as DNA, the CDR3 is TGTGCCAGCAGCTTAGCACGTGGGGCAGGGCCCGGCAGTGAAGAGACCCAGTACTTC. J is TRBJ2-5 and V is TRBV7-9, with D possibly being TRBD1 (5 bases). The CDR3 is made up of 19 amino acids. The germline CDR1 and CDR2 sequences are SEHNR and FQNEAQ (reference sequence). Trimming pared 0 bases from V and 3 bases from J, leaving 23 bases between.